One sample yielded the 26 T cell receptor beta chains listed below, sequenced in a study of blood T cell repertoires in COVID-19. Clones were read by immunoSEQ multiplex PCR, and TCRdb kept only the in-frame ones, dropping some. In the table there are 50,000 to 65,000 clones, approximately 83% of which are singletons. Sequencing was carried out using peripheral blood. The receptor source for this set is a man in his forties or fifties with acute or convalescent COVID-19.

The chain uses TRBV11-2 and TRBJ2-5, with 9 bases that match TRBD1. This CDR3 is built from 14 residues. J gave up 6 bases and V 5 bases, and 7 bases lay outside the gene matches. Germline V lookup: CDR1 SGHAT, CDR2 FQNNGV. This CDR3 is CASSMGQGGKTQYF. CDR3 coding DNA: TGTGCCAGCAGCATGGGACAGGGAGGAAAGACCCAGTACTTC.

This clone came up once. The V call is TRBV4-1, the J call TRBJ2-3; TRBD2 agrees at 10 bases. Trimming at V came to 3 bases and at J to 5 bases, leaving 5 bases not matched to a gene. CDR1 MGHRA and CDR2 YSYEKL come from the germline V gene. CDR3 length: 15 amino acids. The DNA of the CDR3 is TGCGCCAGCAGCCACAGCGGGGGGGGTGGAGATACGCAGTATTTT. Residues: CASSHSGGGGDTQYF.

The V and J genes are TRBV29-1 and TRBJ1-1, with a possible D match to TRBD1 (5 bases). Trimming pared 4 bases from V and 11 bases from J, leaving 11 bases between. Germline CDR1 reads SQVTM; CDR2 reads ANQGSEA. This CDR3 is built from 10 residues. CDR3 DNA sequence: TGCAGCGTTGGAGGGGCGGGGGCTTTCTTT. Protein: CSVGGAGAFF.

The chain combines TRBV24-1 with TRBJ2-5; 10 bases fit TRBD2. The V gene's germline CDR1 is KGHDR and CDR2 SFDVKD. The length of the CDR3 is 15 residues. Germline trimming cut 3 bases from V and 3 bases from J; bases unmatched to any gene: 3. CDR3 protein: CATSDPAGGKETQYF. As DNA, the CDR3 is TGTGCCACCAGTGATCCAGCGGGGGGGAAAGAGACCCAGTACTTC.

The V and J genes are TRBV5-1 and TRBJ1-2, with D uncertain. The CDR3 has 16 amino acids. V shed 2 bases and J shed 6 bases, with 20 bases lying between them. CDR1 SGHRS and CDR2 YFSETQ come from the germline V gene. As DNA, the CDR3 is TGCGCCAGCAGCTTAAATTCTCGCCTAGAGGCCGATGGCTACACCTTC. This sequence encodes CASSLNSRLEADGYTF.

The V gene is TRBV7-2, the J gene TRBJ1-4; no clear D gene. The CDR3 loop spans 13 amino acids. V dropped 5 bases and J dropped 8 bases, with 12 bases sitting between them. CDR1 and CDR2 (germline): SGHTA, FQGNSA. CDR3 sequence reads: CASSAGPREKLFF. CDR3 coding DNA: TGTGCCAGCAGCGCGGGTCCCCGGGAAAAACTGTTTTTT.

In its sample, this clone was seen a few times. J is TRBJ2-3 and V is TRBV6-1; D perhaps matches TRBD1 (8 bases). Germline V gives CDR1 MNHNS, CDR2 SASEGT. V gave up 3 bases and J gave up 5 bases, with 12 bases separating them. The CDR3 has 14 amino acids. DNA of the CDR3: TGTGCCAGCAGTGATACAGGGGGGGGAGATACGCAGTATTTT. Translation: CASSDTGGGDTQYF.

V usage is TRBV5-6 and J usage is TRBJ1-1; 8 bases line up with TRBD1. This CDR3 region has 15 residues. Germline V gene lookup returns CDR1 SGHDT and CDR2 YYEEEE. Trimming at V came to 0 bases and at J to 4 bases, leaving 5 bases not matched to a gene. The CDR3 coding sequence is TGTGCCAGCAGCTTGGACAGGGGGAAGGGCACTGAAGCTTTCTTT. This gives the protein CASSLDRGKGTEAFF.

This clone was counted between two and nine times. The gene calls are TRBV10-2 and TRBJ1-5, with D tentatively TRBD1 (5 bases). Trimming removed 2 bases from V and 6 bases from J, with 11 bases in between. The CDR3 sequence is 14 residues long. CDR1 and CDR2 from the germline V gene are WSHSY and SAAADI. The CDR3 nucleotides are TGCGCCAGCAGTGAGCGGGCAGGGCTTCAGCCCCAGCATTTT. Amino acids: CASSERAGLQPQHF.

The rearrangement links TRBV15 to TRBJ1-6, with no clear D. Germline lookup yields CDR1 LNHNV and CDR2 YYDKDF (reference sequence). CDR3 length: 13 residues. The V and J ends lost 9 bases and 8 bases respectively, with 14 bases between them. This chain's CDR3 is CATSRVADSPLHF. CDR3 nucleotide sequence: TGTGCCACTTCGCGCGTCGCGGATTCACCCCTCCACTTT.

This clone was detected only once. J is TRBJ1-4 and V is TRBV30, with TRBD1 identical over 7 bases. V gave up 4 bases and J gave up 5 bases; unmatched junction bases: 7. The CDR3 has 14 amino acids. The germline gives CDR1 GTSNPN, CDR2 SVGIG (reference sequence). The CDR3 DNA follows: TGTGCCTGGACAGAGAGGGGGCGAAATGAAAAACTGTTTTTT. Residues: CAWTERGRNEKLFF.

The rearrangement joins TRBV11-2 to TRBJ1-4; 8 bases match TRBD1. CDR1 and CDR2 from the germline V gene are SGHAT and FQNNGV. V was pared by 6 bases and J by 3 bases, with 6 bases of the junction left unmatched. The CDR3 consists of 15 residues. CDR3 coding DNA: TGTGCCAGCAGGGGCAGGGGGCGTTCTAATGAAAAACTGTTTTTT. Translated, it gives CASRGRGRSNEKLFF. The whole variable domain, filled in from reference TRBV11-2 and TRBJ1-4, reads EAGVAQSPRYKIIEKRQSVAFWCNPISGHATLYWYQQILGQGPKLLIQFQNNGVVDDSQLPKDRFSAERLKGVDSTLKIQPAKLEDSAVYLCASRGRGRSNEKLFFGSGTQLSVL.

CDR3 in amino acids: CATSDAQVTGELFF. CDR3 DNA sequence: TGTGCCACCAGTGATGCTCAGGTCACCGGGGAGCTGTTTTTT. V and J are TRBV24-1 and TRBJ2-2; D is unclear. This CDR3 comprises 14 residues. Germline V gives CDR1 KGHDR, CDR2 SFDVKD. Trimming left V 3 bases short and J 4 bases short, with 8 bases between.

This clone was recorded a few times. The V call is TRBV30, the J call TRBJ2-5; D possibly corresponds to TRBD1 (6 bases). Germline CDR1 reads GTSNPN; CDR2 reads SVGIG (reference sequence). V was shortened by 8 bases and J by 2 bases, with 6 bases between the two germline ends. CDR3 length equals 10 residues. CDR3 amino acids: CATGQETQYF. The DNA for the CDR3 is TGTGCCACAGGGCAAGAGACCCAGTACTTC.

The V and J genes are TRBV6-1 and TRBJ2-7, with 8 bases lining up with TRBD2. The CDR3 covers 15 residues. J lost 4 bases, V lost 2 bases, and 7 bases had no gene match. Germline V lookup: CDR1 MNHNS, CDR2 SASEGT. As DNA, the CDR3 is TGTGCCAGCAGTGAAACCGGGACTAGACTTTACGAGCAGTACTTC. Its translation is CASSETGTRLYEQYF.

This clone was seen more than once but under ten times. V and J are TRBV4-1 and TRBJ2-1; D not resolved. The germline V gene has CDR1 MGHRA and CDR2 YSYEKL. With 3 bases removed from V and 2 bases from J, the gap between germline ends came to 14 bases. The CDR3 totals 16 residues. The CDR3 loop is CASSHPLVSPYNEQFF. The CDR3 DNA follows: TGCGCCAGCAGCCACCCTCTAGTTTCCCCCTACAATGAGCAGTTCTTC.

The V gene is TRBV19, the J gene TRBJ1-3; D gene uncertain. The CDR3 consists of 14 residues. The germline gives CDR1 LNHDA, CDR2 SQIVND (reference sequence). Trimming shortened V by 5 bases and J by 4 bases, and 12 bases separated the two germline ends. The CDR3 sequence: CASSVRQSGNTIYF. Written as DNA, the CDR3 is TGTGCCAGTAGTGTACGACAATCCGGAAACACCATATATTTT. Based on the CDR3 plus reference TRBV19 and TRBJ1-3, the full variable domain is DGGITQSPKYLFRKEGQNVTLSCEQNLNHDAMYWYRQDPGQGLRLIYYSQIVNDFQKGDIAEGYSVSREKKESFPLTVTSAQKNPTAFYLCASSVRQSGNTIYFGEGSWLTVV.

The chain combines TRBV5-5 with TRBJ2-3; TRBD1 agrees at 7 bases. The CDR3 is 13 amino acids. Germline trimming cut 0 bases from V and 5 bases from J; bases unmatched to any gene: 0. CDR1 SGHKS and CDR2 YYEKEE come from the germline V gene (reference sequence). The CDR3 reads CASSLDRGDTQYF. The CDR3 nucleotides read TGTGCCAGCAGCTTGGACAGGGGAGATACGCAGTATTTT.

In DNA, the CDR3 is TGTGCCAGCAGCGAGACCTCGGGGGGGTCGTGGGAGACCCAGTACTTC. Amino acids: CASSETSGGSWETQYF. The chain links TRBV7-8 to TRBJ2-5; 8 bases are a match to TRBD2. J was trimmed by 5 bases and V by 5 bases; bases with no gene match: 13. This CDR3 comprises 16 residues. The V gene's germline CDR1 is SGHVS and CDR2 FQNEAQ.

This clone was observed at least ten times. The chain links TRBV19 to TRBJ2-2, with D possibly being TRBD1 (5 bases). Germline CDR1 and CDR2: LNHDA and SQIVND (reference sequence). The V end lost 6 bases, the J end lost 0 bases, and 14 bases lay between the germline ends. This CDR3 is 16 amino acids long. CDR3 in amino acids: CASRPPGRANTGELFF. CDR3 coding DNA: TGTGCCAGTAGGCCCCCAGGCAGGGCGAACACCGGGGAGCTGTTTTTT.

The CDR3: CASGAPGEHTEAFF. The CDR3 DNA is TGTGCCAGCGGGGCACCGGGAGAACACACTGAAGCTTTCTTT. The gene calls are TRBV2 and TRBJ1-1; maybe TRBD1 (5 bases). The CDR3 runs to 14 residues. Germline V lookup: CDR1 SNHLY, CDR2 FYNNEI. The germline V and J ends were trimmed by 8 bases and 3 bases, with 16 bases remaining between them.

The V call is TRBV6-6, the J call TRBJ1-5, with 8 nucleotides matching TRBD1. Germline lookup yields CDR1 MNHNY and CDR2 SVGAGI (reference sequence). The CDR3 runs 15 residues. V trimming: 6 bases; J trimming: 2 bases; junction bases outside the gene matches: 6. CDR3 sequence reads: CASRLDRGGNQPQHF. CDR3 sequence (DNA): TGTGCCAGCAGACTAGACAGGGGCGGCAATCAGCCCCAGCATTTT.

The chain couples TRBV30 to TRBJ1-2, with D tentatively TRBD1 (6 bases). The V end was cut by 2 bases, the J end by 4 bases, with 14 bases between. The CDR3 is made up of 14 amino acids. Germline V gene data show CDR1 as GTSNPN and CDR2 as SVGIG (reference sequence). The CDR3 nucleotides are TGTGCCTGGAGTAAGGATCTGGGGGCCTATGGCTACACCTTC. Its translation is CAWSKDLGAYGYTF.

The rearrangement links TRBV5-6 to TRBJ2-5, with TRBD1 matching 9 bases. V shed 4 bases, J shed 4 bases, and the junction held 14 bases outside the gene matches. CDR3 length equals 17 residues. Germline V CDR1 and CDR2: SGHDT, YYEEEE. The CDR3 DNA is TGTGCCAGCAGCGGAGGACAGGGGAAGATCGGGGGAGAGACCCAGTACTTC. Translated, it gives CASSGGQGKIGGETQYF.

The gene calls are TRBV30 and TRBJ2-3; D may be TRBD2 (6 bases). Looked up from germline, CDR1 is GTSNPN and CDR2 is SVGIG (reference sequence). Trimming took 4 bases from V and 0 from J, leaving 17 bases between them. The CDR3 covers 16 residues. CDR3 bases: TGTGCCTGGACCGGAGGGCGGGGTGCTAGCACAGATACGCAGTATTTT. Amino acid sequence: CAWTGGRGASTDTQYF.

The chain links TRBV3-1 (or the pseudogene TRBV3-2) to TRBJ2-3; 15 nucleotides agree with TRBD2. The CDR3 totals 17 residues. Germline trimming cut 2 bases from V and 11 bases from J; bases unmatched to any gene: 11. CDR1 LGHDT and CDR2 YNNKEL come from the germline V gene (reference sequence). Here the CDR3 DNA reads TGTGCCAGCAGCCAACAAACCGGACTAGCGGGGGGGTGGAGGCAGTATTTT. Translation gives CASSQQTGLAGGWRQYF.